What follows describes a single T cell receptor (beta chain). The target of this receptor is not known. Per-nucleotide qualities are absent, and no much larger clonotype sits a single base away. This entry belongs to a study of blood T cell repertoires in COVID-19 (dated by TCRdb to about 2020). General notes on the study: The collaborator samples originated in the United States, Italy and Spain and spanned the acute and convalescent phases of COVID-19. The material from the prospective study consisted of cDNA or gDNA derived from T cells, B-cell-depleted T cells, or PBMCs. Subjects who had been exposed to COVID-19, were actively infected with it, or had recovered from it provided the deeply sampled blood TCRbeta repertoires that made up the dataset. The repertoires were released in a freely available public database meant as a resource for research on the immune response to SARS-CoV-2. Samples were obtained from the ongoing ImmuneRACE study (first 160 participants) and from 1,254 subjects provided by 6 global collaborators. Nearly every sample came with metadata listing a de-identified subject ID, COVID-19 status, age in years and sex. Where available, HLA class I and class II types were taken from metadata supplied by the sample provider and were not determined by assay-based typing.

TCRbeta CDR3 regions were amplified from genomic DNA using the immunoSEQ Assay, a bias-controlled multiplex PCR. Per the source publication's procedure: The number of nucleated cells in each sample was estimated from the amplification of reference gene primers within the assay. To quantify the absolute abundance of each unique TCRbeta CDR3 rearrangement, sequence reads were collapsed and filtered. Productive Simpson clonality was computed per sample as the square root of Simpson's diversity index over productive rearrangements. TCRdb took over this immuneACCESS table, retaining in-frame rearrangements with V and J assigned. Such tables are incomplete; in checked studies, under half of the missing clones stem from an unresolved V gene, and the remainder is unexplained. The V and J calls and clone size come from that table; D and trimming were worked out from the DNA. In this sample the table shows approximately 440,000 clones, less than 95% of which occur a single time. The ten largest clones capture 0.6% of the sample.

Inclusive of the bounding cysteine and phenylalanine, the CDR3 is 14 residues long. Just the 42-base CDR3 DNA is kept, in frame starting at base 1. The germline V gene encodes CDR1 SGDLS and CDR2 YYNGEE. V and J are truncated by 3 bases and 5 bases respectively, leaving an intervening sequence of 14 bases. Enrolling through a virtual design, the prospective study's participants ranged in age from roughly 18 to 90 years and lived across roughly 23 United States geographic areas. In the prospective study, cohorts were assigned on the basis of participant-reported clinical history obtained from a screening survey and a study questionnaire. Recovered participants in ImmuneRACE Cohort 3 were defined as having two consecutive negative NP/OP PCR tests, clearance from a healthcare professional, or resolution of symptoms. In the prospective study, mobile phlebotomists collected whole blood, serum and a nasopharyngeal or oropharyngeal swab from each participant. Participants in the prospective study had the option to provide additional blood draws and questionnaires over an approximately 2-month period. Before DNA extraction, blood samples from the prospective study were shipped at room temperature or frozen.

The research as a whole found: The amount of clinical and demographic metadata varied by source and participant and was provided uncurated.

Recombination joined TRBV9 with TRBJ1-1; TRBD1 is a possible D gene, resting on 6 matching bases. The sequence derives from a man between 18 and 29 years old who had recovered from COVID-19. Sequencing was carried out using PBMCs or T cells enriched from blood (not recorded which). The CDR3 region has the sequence CASSAGQWGTEAFF. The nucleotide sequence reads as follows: TGTGCCAGCAGCGCTGGACAGTGGGGGACTGAAGCTTTCTTT.